This T cell receptor beta chain originates from a study of T cell clonotyping in hematopoietic cell transplantation. Turning to the study itself: Recipients' pretransplant samples followed cytoreduction. Study results and caveats: At the given depth, recipient repertoires were over 97% de novo clonotypes. Cells were unsorted, so CD4 and CD8 contributions were not separated. Graft donor and pretransplant recipient Inverse Simpson Index values predicted broader posttransplant TCR diversity.

Regarding time point: recipient sample about 28 days before transplant, after cytoreduction. Germline V gene lookup returns CDR1 GTSNPN and CDR2 SVGIG (reference sequence). Trimming removed 2 bases at V and 4 bases at J, with 14 bases between. The CDR3 is 15 residues long. For this clone: Its specificity is not known.

TCRdb keeps only in-frame clones here, not all; method: immunoSEQ multiplex PCR. This table holds about 10,000 clones, around 90% found once. The receptor was isolated from a woman between 45 and 60 years old with chronic myeloid leukemia. Some clones in this sample may be carry-over from other donors' samples. V is TRBV30 and J is TRBJ2-2; D unclear. The sample here was peripheral blood mononuclear cells, taken before stem cell transplant. CDR3 DNA: TGTGCCTGGAGTCAATTGGCGGTCGGCACCGGGGAGCTGTTTTTT. It is translated as CAWSQLAVGTGELFF.